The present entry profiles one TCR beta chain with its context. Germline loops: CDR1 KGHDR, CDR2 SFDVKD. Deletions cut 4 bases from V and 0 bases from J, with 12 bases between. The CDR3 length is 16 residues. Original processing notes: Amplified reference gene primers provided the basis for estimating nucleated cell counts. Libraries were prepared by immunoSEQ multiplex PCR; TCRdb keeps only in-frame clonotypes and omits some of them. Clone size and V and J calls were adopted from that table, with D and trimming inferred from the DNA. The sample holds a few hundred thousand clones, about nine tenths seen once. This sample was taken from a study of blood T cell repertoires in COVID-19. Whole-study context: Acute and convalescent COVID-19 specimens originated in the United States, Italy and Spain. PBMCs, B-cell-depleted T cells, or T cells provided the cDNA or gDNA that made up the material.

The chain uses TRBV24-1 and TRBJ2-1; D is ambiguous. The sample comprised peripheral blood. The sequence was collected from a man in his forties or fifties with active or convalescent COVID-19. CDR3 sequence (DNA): TGTGCCACCAGTGACACCGGGTCCTTCTCCTACAATGAGCAGTTCTTC. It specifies CATSDTGSFSYNEQFF.